This T cell receptor (beta chain) was sequenced during a study of technical replicates of blood from a handful of donors. Germline V CDR1 and CDR2: KGHSH, LQKENI. V lost 2 bases to trimming and J lost 4 bases; unmatched junction nucleotides: 3. The length of the CDR3 is 15 residues. TCRdb keeps only in-frame clones here, not all; method: immunoSEQ multiplex PCR. The repertoire holds more than 65,000 clones, with roughly 93% as singletons. The sequence was obtained from a human donor in good health. This chain uses TRBV18 with TRBJ2-3; TRBD2 agrees at 10 bases. What was sequenced was T cells isolated from PBMCs. CDR3 sequence reads: CASSPGLAGADTQYF. CDR3 sequence (DNA): TGTGCCAGCTCACCAGGGCTAGCGGGAGCAGATACGCAGTATTTT.